A single sample gave rise to the 17 T cell receptor beta chains below, sequenced in a study of shared clonotypes between healthy human individuals. The protocol was immunoSEQ multiplex PCR, while the TCRdb copy is restricted to in-frame clones and leaves out a portion. The sample shows over a million clones, more than 75% of them seen only once. The sequenced sample was memory CD4+ T cells from PBMCs. Subset described: CD45RA-negative fraction. These receptors were obtained from a man younger than 35 in good health. Some clones in this sample may be carry-over from other donors' samples.

This clone was counted many times. This rearrangement joins TRBV18 to TRBJ2-5; D gene uncertain. The CDR3 is made up of 16 amino acids. Trimming stripped 1 base from V and 5 bases from J, with 17 bases between. Germline V gene data show CDR1 as KGHSH and CDR2 as LQKENI. In DNA, the CDR3 is TGTGCCAGCTCACCACTCGCTGGTTTTTCACCGGAGACCCAGTACTTC. Translation: CASSPLAGFSPETQYF.

This chain uses TRBV7-9 with TRBJ1-2; D is unclear. CDR3 length: 15 residues. V was pared by 1 base and J by 2 bases, with 11 bases between. Per germline, CDR1 SEHNR and CDR2 FQNEAQ (reference sequence). The CDR3 DNA is TGTGCCAGCAGCTTAGGGGCAGTCAGAAACTATGGCTACACCTTC. Its translation: CASSLGAVRNYGYTF.

The chain carries TRBV5-1 and TRBJ1-1, with D possibly TRBD1 on 5 matching bases. The germline V and J ends were trimmed by 5 bases and 4 bases, with 18 bases remaining between them. The CDR3 is 15 amino acids. CDR1 SGHRS and CDR2 YFSETQ come from the germline V gene. DNA for the CDR3: TGCGCCAGCAGATCCGGGACGGCGATGAGCACTGAAGCTTTCTTT. Translation gives CASRSGTAMSTEAFF.

V is TRBV14 and J is TRBJ1-4; D may be TRBD1 (5 bases). The CDR3 spans 15 residues. The V and J ends lost 4 bases and 4 bases respectively, with 13 bases between them. Germline V CDR1 and CDR2: SGHDN, FVKESK. The CDR3 DNA is TGTGCCAGCAGCCCCTCGCAGGGATATAATGAAAAACTGTTTTTT. Translation gives CASSPSQGYNEKLFF.

The chain combines TRBV27 with TRBJ2-7; weak D call: TRBD2 (6 bases). The CDR3 totals 15 residues. V shed 5 bases and J shed 6 bases, with 20 bases lying between them. The germline V gene encodes CDR1 MNHEY and CDR2 SMNVEV (reference sequence). This CDR3 reads CASSLISRRAREQYF. The CDR3 DNA follows: TGTGCCAGCAGTCTCATTTCTAGGAGGGCTCGCGAGCAGTACTTC.

The J gene is TRBJ1-6, the V gene TRBV28; D is ambiguous. The length of the CDR3 is 13 residues. The V gene's germline CDR1 is MDHEN and CDR2 SYDVKM. V lost 8 bases, J lost 5 bases, and 10 bases lay in between. CDR3 sequence: CASLWGNNSPLHF. Written as DNA, the CDR3 is TGTGCCAGCCTCTGGGGAAATAATTCACCCCTCCACTTT.

This chain joins TRBV29-1 and TRBJ2-2; 8 bases match TRBD2. Germline CDR1 is SQVTM and CDR2 is ANQGSEA. J was trimmed by 0 bases and V by 3 bases; bases with no gene match: 6. The CDR3 has 16 amino acids. CDR3 in amino acids: CSVEKPGLANTGELFF. As DNA, the CDR3 is TGCAGCGTTGAGAAACCGGGACTAGCGAACACCGGGGAGCTGTTTTTT.

This chain uses TRBV7-3 with TRBJ1-3; 8 nucleotides agree with TRBD1. In germline, CDR1 is SGHTA, CDR2 FQGTGA. V shed 5 bases and J 8 bases; nucleotides not matched to a gene: 5. This CDR3 contains 13 residues. The CDR3 region is CASSAGQGDTIYF. CDR3 DNA sequence: TGTGCCAGCAGCGCCGGACAGGGCGACACCATATATTTT.

The genes are TRBV7-9 and TRBJ2-7; D gene uncertain. The CDR3 runs to 13 residues. Trimming removed 5 bases at V and 4 bases at J, with 12 bases between. CDR1 is SEHNR, CDR2 FQNEAQ, per germline (reference sequence). In DNA form, the CDR3 reads TGTGCCAGCAGCCACGGTTCTGGGTACGAGCAGTACTTC. Its translation is CASSHGSGYEQYF.

J is TRBJ2-6 and V is TRBV2, with D tentatively TRBD1 or TRBD2 (6 bases each). The CDR3 is made up of 17 amino acids. The germline V gene has CDR1 SNHLY and CDR2 FYNNEI. V lost 6 bases, J lost 2 bases, and 17 bases lay in between. The CDR3 here is CASSLGTGGPGANVLTF. Written as DNA, the CDR3 is TGTGCCAGCAGCCTTGGGACTGGGGGGCCTGGGGCCAACGTCCTGACTTTC.

J is TRBJ2-7 and V is TRBV14; 13 nucleotides agree with TRBD2. V dropped 0 bases and J dropped 4; count of bases not matched to a gene: 24. The CDR3 runs to 23 residues. CDR1 is SGHDN and CDR2 is FVKESK in the germline V gene. CDR3 region: CASSQDWTFSPGLAGFPLYEQYF. CDR3 bases: TGTGCCAGCAGCCAAGATTGGACGTTCTCTCCGGGACTAGCGGGATTCCCCCTTTACGAGCAGTACTTC.

Remarks on this clone: Other DNA sequences in this sample translate to the same CDR3. V and J are TRBV5-6 and TRBJ1-4; no clear D gene. The length of the CDR3 is 12 residues. Trimming took off 1 base at V and 6 bases at J, with 4 bases between the two ends. CDR1 is SGHDT, CDR2 YYEEEE, per germline. The CDR3 DNA reads TGTGCCAGCAGCTTGACCGATGAAAAACTGTTTTTT. This gives the protein CASSLTDEKLFF.

The genes are TRBV25-1 and TRBJ2-2; 8 bases fit TRBD2. Germline V lookup: CDR1 MGHDK, CDR2 SYGVNS. V dropped 8 bases and J dropped 3; count of bases not matched to a gene: 2. This CDR3 region has 13 residues. The CDR3 reads CASLAGYTGELFF. The CDR3 bases are TGTGCCAGCCTAGCGGGTTACACCGGGGAGCTGTTTTTT.

This rearrangement joins TRBV5-6 to TRBJ1-1; no definite D call. CDR3 length equals 14 residues. V was shortened by 1 base and J by 2 bases, with 9 bases between the two germline ends. From germline, CDR1 is SGHDT and CDR2 YYEEEE. CDR3 bases: TGTGCCAGCAGCTTGCCCCCACCCAACACTGAAGCTTTCTTT. Protein: CASSLPPPNTEAFF.

The chain links TRBV9 to TRBJ2-7; 10 bases are a match to TRBD1. Trimming removed 3 bases from V and 2 bases from J; junction bases left unmatched: 2. This CDR3 region has 14 residues. Germline values: CDR1 SGDLS, CDR2 YYNGEE. CDR3 sequence: CASSAGQGTYEQYF. The DNA for the CDR3 is TGTGCCAGCAGCGCGGGACAGGGGACCTACGAGCAGTACTTC.

This clone came up a few times. The rearrangement joins TRBV7-3 to TRBJ2-5; no firm D call. Looked up from germline, CDR1 is SGHTA and CDR2 is FQGTGA. The germline V and J ends were trimmed by 1 base and 0 bases, with 6 bases remaining between them. The CDR3 loop spans 14 amino acids. CDR3 sequence: CASSLKGNQETQYF. DNA of the CDR3: TGTGCCAGCAGCTTAAAGGGAAACCAAGAGACCCAGTACTTC.

The gene calls are TRBV6-5 and TRBJ1-2, with 8 bases that match TRBD1. Germline V gives CDR1 MNHEY, CDR2 SVGAGI. The CDR3 has 12 residues. The junction had 7 bases not matched to a gene; V was cut back by 8 bases and J by 8 bases. CDR3 loop: CASSTGGRGYTF. For the CDR3, the DNA is TGTGCCAGCTCTACAGGGGGACGGGGCTACACCTTC.